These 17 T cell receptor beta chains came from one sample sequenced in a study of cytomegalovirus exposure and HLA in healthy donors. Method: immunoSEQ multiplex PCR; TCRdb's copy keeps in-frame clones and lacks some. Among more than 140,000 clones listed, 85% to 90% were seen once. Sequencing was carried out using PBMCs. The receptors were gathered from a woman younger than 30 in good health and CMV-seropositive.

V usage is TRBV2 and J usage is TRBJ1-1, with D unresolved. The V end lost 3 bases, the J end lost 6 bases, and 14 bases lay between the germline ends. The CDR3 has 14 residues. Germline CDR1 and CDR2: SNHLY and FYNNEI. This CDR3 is CASSENRGLAEAFF. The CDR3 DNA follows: TGTGCCAGCAGTGAGAACAGAGGGTTGGCTGAAGCTTTCTTT. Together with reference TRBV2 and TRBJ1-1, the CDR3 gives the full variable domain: EPEVTQTPSHQVTQMGQEVILRCVPISNHLYFYWYRQILGQKVEFLVSFYNNEISEKSEIFDDQFSVERPDGSNFTLKIRSTKLEDSAMYFCASSENRGLAEAFFGQGTRLTVV.

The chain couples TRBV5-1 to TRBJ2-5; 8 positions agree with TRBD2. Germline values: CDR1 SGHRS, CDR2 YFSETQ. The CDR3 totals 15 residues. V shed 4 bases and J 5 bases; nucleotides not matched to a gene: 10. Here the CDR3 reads CASSPQASGGETQYF. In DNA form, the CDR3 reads TGCGCCAGCAGCCCACAAGCCTCGGGAGGGGAGACCCAGTACTTC.

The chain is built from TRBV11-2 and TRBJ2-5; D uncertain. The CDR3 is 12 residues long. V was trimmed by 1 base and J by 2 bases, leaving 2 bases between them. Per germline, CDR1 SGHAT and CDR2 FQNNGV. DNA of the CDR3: TGTGCCAGCAGCTTAGCACAAGAGACCCAGTACTTC. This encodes CASSLAQETQYF. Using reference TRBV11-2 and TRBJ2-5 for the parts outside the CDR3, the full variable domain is EAGVAQSPRYKIIEKRQSVAFWCNPISGHATLYWYQQILGQGPKLLIQFQNNGVVDDSQLPKDRFSAERLKGVDSTLKIQPAKLEDSAVYLCASSLAQETQYFGPGTRLLVL.

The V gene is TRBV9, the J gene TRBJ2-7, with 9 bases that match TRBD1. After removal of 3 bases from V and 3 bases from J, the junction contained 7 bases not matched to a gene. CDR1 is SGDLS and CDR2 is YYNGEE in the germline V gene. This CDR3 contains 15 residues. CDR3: CASSASGQGFYEQYF. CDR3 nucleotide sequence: TGTGCCAGCAGCGCTTCGGGACAGGGTTTCTACGAGCAGTACTTC.

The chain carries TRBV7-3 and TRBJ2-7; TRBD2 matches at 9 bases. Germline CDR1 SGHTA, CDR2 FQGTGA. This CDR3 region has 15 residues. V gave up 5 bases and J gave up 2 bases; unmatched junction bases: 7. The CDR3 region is CASSPLAGSPYEQYF. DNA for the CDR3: TGTGCCAGCAGCCCGCTAGCGGGGAGCCCCTACGAGCAGTACTTC.

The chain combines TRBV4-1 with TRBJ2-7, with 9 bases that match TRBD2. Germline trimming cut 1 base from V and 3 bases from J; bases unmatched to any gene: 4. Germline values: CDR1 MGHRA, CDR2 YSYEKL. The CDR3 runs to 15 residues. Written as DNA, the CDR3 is TGCGCCAGCAGCCAAGTGTCTAGCGGGAACTACGAGCAGTACTTC. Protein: CASSQVSSGNYEQYF.

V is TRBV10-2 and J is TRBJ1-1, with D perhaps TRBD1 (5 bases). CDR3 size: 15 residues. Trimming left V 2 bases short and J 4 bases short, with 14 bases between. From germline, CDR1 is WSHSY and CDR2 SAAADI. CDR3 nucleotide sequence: TGCGCCAGCAGTGAGCCTCAGGGATTCTTCACTGAAGCTTTCTTT. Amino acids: CASSEPQGFFTEAFF.

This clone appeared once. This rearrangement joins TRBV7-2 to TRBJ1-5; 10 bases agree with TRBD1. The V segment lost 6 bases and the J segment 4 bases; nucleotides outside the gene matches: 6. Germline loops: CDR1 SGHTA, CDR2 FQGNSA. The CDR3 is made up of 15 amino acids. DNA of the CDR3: TGTGCCAGCAGTTACACGGGACAGGGGAATCAGCCCCAGCATTTT. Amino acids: CASSYTGQGNQPQHF.

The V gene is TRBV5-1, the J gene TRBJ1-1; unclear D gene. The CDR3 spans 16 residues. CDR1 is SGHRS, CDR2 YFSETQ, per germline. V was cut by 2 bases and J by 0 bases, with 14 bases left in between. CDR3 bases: TGCGCCAGCAGCTTCCGGGAGCTGGCCCTGAACACTGAAGCTTTCTTT. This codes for CASSFRELALNTEAFF.

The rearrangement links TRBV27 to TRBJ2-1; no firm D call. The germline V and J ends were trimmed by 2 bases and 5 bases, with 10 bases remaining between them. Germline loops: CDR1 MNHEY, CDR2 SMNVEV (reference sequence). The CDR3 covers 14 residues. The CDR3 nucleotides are TGTGCCAGCAGTTTAGAGCCTAGAGACAATGAGCAGTTCTTC. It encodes CASSLEPRDNEQFF.

This CDR3 reads CASSVNGYTF. The CDR3 DNA reads TGTGCCAGCAGCGTAAATGGCTACACCTTC. The chain employs TRBV6-4 and TRBJ1-2; no definite D call. V lost 6 bases, J lost 6 bases, and 5 bases lay in between. The CDR3 totals 10 residues. The germline V gene encodes CDR1 MRHNA and CDR2 SNTAGT.

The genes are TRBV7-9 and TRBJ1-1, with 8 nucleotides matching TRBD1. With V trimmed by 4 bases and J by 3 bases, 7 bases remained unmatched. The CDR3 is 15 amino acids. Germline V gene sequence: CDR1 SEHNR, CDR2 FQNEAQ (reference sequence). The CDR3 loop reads CASSSIPTGDTEAFF. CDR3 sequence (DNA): TGTGCCAGCAGCTCCATTCCGACAGGGGACACTGAAGCTTTCTTT.

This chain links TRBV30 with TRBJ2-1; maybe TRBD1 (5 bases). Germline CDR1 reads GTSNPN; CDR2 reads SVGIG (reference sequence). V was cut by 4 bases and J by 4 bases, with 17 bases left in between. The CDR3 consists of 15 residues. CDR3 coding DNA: TGTGCCTGGACCCCCGTTAGGGGTCAGTACAATGAGCAGTTCTTC. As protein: CAWTPVRGQYNEQFF.

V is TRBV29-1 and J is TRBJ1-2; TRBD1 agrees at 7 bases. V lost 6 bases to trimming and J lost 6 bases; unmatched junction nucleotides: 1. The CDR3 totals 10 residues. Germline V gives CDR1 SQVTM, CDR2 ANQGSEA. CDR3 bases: TGCAGCGTAACAGGGGATGGCTACACCTTC. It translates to CSVTGDGYTF.

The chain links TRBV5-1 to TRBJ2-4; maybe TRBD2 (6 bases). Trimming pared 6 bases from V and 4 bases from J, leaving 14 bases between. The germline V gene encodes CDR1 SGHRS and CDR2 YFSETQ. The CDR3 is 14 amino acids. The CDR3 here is CASKEGSTKNIQYF. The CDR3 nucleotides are TGCGCCAGCAAGGAGGGTTCTACGAAAAACATTCAGTACTTC.

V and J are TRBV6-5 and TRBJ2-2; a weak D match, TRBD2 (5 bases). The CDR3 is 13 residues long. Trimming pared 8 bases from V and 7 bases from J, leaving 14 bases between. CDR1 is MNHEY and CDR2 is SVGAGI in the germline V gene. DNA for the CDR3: TGTGCCAGCGTTGAGGGAGTCCTCGGGGAGCTGTTTTTT. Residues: CASVEGVLGELFF.

CDR3 in amino acids: CASSALTGGYNIQYF. The DNA for the CDR3 is TGCGCCAGCAGCGCGTTAACCGGGGGATACAACATTCAGTACTTC. The gene calls are TRBV4-1 and TRBJ2-4; tentative D call: TRBD2 (6 bases). The CDR3 has 15 residues. Trimming left V 5 bases short and J 7 bases short, with 18 bases between. Germline V gene data show CDR1 as MGHRA and CDR2 as YSYEKL.